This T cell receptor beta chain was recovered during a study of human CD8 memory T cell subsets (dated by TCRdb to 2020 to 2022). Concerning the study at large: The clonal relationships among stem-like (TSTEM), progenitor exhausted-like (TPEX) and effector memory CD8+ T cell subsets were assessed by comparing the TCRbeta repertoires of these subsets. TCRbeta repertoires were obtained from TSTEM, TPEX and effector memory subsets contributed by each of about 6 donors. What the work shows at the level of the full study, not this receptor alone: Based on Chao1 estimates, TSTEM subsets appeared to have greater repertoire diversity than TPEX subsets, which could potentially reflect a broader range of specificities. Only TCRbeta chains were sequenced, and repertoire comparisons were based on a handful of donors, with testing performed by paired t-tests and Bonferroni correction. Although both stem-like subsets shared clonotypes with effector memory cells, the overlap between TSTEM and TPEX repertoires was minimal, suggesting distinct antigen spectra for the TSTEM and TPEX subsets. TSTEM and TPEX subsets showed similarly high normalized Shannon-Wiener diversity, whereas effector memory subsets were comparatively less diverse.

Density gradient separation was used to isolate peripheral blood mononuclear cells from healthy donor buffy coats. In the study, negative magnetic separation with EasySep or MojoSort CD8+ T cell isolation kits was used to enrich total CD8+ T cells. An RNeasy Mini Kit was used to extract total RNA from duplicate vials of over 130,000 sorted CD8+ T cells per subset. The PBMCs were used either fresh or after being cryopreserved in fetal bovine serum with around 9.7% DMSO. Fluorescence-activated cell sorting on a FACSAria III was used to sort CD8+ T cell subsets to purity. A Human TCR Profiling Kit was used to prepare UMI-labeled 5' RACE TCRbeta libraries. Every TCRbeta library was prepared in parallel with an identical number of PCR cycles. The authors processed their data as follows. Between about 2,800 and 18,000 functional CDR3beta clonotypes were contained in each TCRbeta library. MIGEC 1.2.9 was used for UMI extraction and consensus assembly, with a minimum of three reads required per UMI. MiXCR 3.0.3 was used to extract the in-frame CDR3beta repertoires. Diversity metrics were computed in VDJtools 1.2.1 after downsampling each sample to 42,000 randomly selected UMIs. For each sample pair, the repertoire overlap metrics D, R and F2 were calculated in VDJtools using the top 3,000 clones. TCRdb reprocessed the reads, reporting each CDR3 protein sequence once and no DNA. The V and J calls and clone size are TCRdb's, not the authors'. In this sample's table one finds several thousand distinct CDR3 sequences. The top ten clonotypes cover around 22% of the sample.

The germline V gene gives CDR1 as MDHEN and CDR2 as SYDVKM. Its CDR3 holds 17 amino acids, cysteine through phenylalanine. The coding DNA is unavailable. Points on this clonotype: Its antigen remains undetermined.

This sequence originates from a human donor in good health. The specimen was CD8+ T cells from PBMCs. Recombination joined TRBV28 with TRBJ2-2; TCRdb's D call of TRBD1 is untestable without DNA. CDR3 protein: CASLHRQGEGPYGELFF. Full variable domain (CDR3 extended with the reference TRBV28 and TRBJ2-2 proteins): DVKVTQSSRYLVKRTGEKVFLECVQDMDHENMFWYRQDPGLGLRLIYFSYDVKMKEKGDIPEGYSVSREKKERFSLILESASTNQTSMYLCASLHRQGEGPYGELFFGEGSRLTVL.